The TCR beta chain described here comes from a study of blood T cells in healthy people across ages. With 1 base clipped from V and 1 base from J, the junction kept 9 bases outside the gene matches. The CDR3 totals 17 residues. Germline V CDR1 and CDR2: LGHNA, YNFKEQ. Extraction of total RNA produced a minimum of 5.5 micrograms from each sample. The second PCR ran about 6 to 11 cycles with a sample-barcoded 5' primer and J-beta primers. Each cDNA molecule, via a template-switch adaptor with 12 random nucleotides, was tagged. The yield of each sample was at least 2.5 million CDR3-containing paired-end reads. TCRdb recomputed calls from the 5' RACE reads with MiXCR, one row per CDR3 protein. The table shows some 900,000 distinct CDR3 sequences, with 40% to 60% occurring only once. This clonotype was counted between two and nine times.

Sequenced sample: blood. This clonotype was obtained from a man aged 25 to 40 in good health. The chain joins TRBV4-2 to TRBJ1-1; 7 nucleotides line up with TRBD1. The CDR3 coding sequence is TGTGCCAGCAGCCAAGGAATAGCCCGACAGGGGAACACTGAAGCTTTCTTT. Protein: CASSQGIARQGNTEAFF.